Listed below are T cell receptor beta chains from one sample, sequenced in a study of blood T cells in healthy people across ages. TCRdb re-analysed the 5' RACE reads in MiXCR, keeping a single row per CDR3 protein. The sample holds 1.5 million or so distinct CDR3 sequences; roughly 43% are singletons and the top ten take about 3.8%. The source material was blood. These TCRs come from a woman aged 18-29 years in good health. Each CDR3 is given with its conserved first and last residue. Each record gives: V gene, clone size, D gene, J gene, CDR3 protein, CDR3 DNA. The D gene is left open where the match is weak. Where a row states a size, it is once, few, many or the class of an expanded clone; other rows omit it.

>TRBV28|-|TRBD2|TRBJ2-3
CASSASGRIDTQYF
TGTGCCAGCTCCGCTAGCGGGAGGATAGATACGCAGTATTTT
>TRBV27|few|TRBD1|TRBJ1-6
CASSAPRQGANSPLHF
TGTGCCAGCAGTGCACCTCGACAGGGGGCTAATTCACCCCTCCACTTT
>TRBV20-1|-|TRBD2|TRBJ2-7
CSATTSGSTYNEQYF
TGCAGTGCTACGACTAGCGGGAGTACCTACAATGAGCAGTACTTC
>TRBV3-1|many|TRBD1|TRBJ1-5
CASSPAGGFQPQHF
TGTGCCAGCAGCCCTGCAGGGGGCTTTCAGCCCCAGCATTTT
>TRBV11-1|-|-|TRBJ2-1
CASSLAGGGGETQFF
TGTGCCAGCAGCTTAGCGGGGGGCGGTGGAGAGACCCAGTTCTTC
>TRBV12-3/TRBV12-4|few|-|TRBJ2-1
CASSLATLLHEQFF
TGTGCCAGCAGTTTAGCTACATTGCTGCATGAGCAGTTCTTC
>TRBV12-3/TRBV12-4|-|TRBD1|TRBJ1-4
CASSLGQGNNEKLFF
TGTGCCAGCAGTCTTGGACAGGGCAATAATGAAAAACTGTTTTTT
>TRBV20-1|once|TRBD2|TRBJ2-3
CSASFSGGLTDTQYF
TGCAGTGCTAGCTTTAGCGGGGGTCTGACAGATACGCAGTATTTT
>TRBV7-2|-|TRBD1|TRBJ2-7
CASSYDRGNEQYF
TGTGCCAGCAGTTACGACAGGGGCAATGAGCAGTACTTC
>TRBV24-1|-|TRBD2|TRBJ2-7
CATSDSGSSYNEQYF
TGTGCCACCAGTGATAGCGGGAGCTCCTACAATGAGCAGTACTTC